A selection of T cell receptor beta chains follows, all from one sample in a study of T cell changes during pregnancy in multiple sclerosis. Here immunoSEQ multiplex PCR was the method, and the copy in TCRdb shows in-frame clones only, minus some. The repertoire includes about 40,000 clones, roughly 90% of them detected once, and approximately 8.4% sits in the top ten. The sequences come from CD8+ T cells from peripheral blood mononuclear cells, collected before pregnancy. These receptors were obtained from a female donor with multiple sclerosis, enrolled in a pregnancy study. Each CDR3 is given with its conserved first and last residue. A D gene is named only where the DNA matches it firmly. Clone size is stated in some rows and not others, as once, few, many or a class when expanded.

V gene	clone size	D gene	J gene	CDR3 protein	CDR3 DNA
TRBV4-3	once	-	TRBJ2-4	CASSQEIGVGNIQYF	TGCGCCAGCAGCCAAGAGATCGGGGTCGGTAACATTCAGTACTTC
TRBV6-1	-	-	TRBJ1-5	CASSEFETASYSNQPQHF	TGTGCCAGCAGTGAGTTCGAGACAGCGTCATATAGCAATCAGCCCCAGCATTTT
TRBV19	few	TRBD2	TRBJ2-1	CASSISGDYNEQFF	TGTGCCAGTAGTATTAGCGGGGATTACAATGAGCAGTTCTTC
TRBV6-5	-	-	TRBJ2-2	CASSFQATGELFF	TGTGCCAGCAGTTTTCAGGCCACCGGGGAGCTGTTTTTT
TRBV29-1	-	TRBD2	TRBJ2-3	CSVGTSGLTTDTQYF	TGCAGCGTCGGGACTAGCGGGCTTACTACAGATACGCAGTATTTT
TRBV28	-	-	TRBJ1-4	CASSFPLSDTLNEKLFF	TGTGCCAGCAGTTTCCCCCTCTCAGACACGCTTAATGAAAAACTGTTTTTT
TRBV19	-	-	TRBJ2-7	CASGPGSLAYEQYF	TGTGCCAGCGGCCCAGGGTCGCTCGCCTACGAGCAGTACTTC
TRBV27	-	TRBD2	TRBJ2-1	CASSLWTSGINEQFF	TGTGCCAGCAGTTTGTGGACTAGCGGGATAAATGAGCAGTTCTTC
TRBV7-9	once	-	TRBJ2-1	CASSSGDSHNEQFF	TGTGCCAGCAGCTCCGGGGACTCCCACAATGAGCAGTTCTTC
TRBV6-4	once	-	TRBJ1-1	CASSYIRGTEAFF	TGTGCCAGCAGTTACATCAGGGGCACTGAAGCTTTCTTT
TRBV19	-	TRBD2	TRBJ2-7	CASSRTSGINEQYF	TGTGCCAGTAGTCGGACTAGCGGGATCAACGAGCAGTACTTC
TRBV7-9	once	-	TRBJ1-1	CASISGAATEAFF	TGTGCCAGCATATCAGGGGCGGCGACTGAAGCTTTCTTT
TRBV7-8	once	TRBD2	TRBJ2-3	CASSFGTSGFTDTQYF	TGTGCCAGCAGCTTTGGGACTAGCGGGTTCACAGATACGCAGTATTTT
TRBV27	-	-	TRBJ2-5	CASSHRTETYF	TGTGCCAGCAGTCATCGGACAGAGACTTACTTC
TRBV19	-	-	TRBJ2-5	CASSMSLAQETQYF	TGTGCCAGTAGTATGTCGCTAGCGCAAGAGACCCAGTACTTC
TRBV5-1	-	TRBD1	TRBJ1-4	CASSPTGSREKLFF	TGCGCCAGCAGCCCGACAGGGAGTAGGGAAAAACTGTTTTTT